The sequence of this T cell receptor (beta chain) was determined in a study of cytomegalovirus exposure and HLA in healthy donors. Study-wide results and caveats: In a later analysis, at a false discovery rate of 0.05, over 15,000 TCR beta sequences matched HLA alleles.

V was clipped by 4 bases and J by 0 bases, with 7 bases between them. CDR3 length: 13 residues. Germline V gene sequence: CDR1 SQVTM, CDR2 ANQGSEA. Concerning this clone: Its antigen is unidentified. Different DNA sequences within this sample yield the same CDR3.

PCR used 60 Vbeta primers and 13 Jbeta primers. TCRdb keeps only in-frame clones here, not all; method: immunoSEQ multiplex PCR. The sample has 150,000 to 200,000 clones; around 81% are singletons. The sample comprised PBMCs. The chain has TRBV29-1 and TRBJ1-5; no firm D call. The receptor was derived from a woman aged 40 to 55 in good health and CMV-seronegative. The DNA of the CDR3 is TGCAGCGTTGGGAGGGATAGCAATCAGCCCCAGCATTTT. Translated, it gives CSVGRDSNQPQHF.